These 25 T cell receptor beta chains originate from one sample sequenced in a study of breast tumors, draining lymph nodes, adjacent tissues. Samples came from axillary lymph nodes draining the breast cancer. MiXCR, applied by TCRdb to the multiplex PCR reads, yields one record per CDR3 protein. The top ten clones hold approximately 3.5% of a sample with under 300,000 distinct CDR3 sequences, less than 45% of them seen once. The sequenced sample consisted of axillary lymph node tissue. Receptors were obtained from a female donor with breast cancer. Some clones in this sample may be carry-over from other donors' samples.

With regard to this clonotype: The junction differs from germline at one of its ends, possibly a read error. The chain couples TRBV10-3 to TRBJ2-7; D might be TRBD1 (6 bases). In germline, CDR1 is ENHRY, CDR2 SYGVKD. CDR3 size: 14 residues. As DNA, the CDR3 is TGCGCCATCAGTGAGGCCGGGACACCCGGCGAGCAGTACTTC. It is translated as CAISEAGTPGEQYF.

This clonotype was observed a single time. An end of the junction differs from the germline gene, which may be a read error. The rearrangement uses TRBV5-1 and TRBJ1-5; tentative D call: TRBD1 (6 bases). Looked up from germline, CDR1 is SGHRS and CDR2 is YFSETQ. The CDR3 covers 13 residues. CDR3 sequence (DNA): TGTGCCAGCAGGGGTCGCGGATACCACCCCCAGCATTTT. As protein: CASRGRGYHPQHF.

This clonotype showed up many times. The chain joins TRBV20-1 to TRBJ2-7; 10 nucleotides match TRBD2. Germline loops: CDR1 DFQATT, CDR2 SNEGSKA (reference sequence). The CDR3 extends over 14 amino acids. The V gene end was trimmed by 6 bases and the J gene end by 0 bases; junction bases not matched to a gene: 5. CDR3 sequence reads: CSASRLAGSYEQYF. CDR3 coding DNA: TGCAGTGCCTCCCGACTAGCGGGCTCCTACGAGCAGTACTTC.

CDR3 protein: CASSLGTSARASYEQYF. CDR3 DNA sequence: TGTGCCAGCAGCTTAGGGACTAGCGCGAGGGCCTCCTACGAGCAGTACTTC. The chain carries TRBV11-2 and TRBJ2-7; 9 bases align to TRBD2. After removal of 1 base from V and 0 bases from J, the junction contained 7 bases not matched to a gene. The CDR3 is made up of 17 amino acids. Germline-derived CDR1 and CDR2 are SGHAT and FQNNGV.

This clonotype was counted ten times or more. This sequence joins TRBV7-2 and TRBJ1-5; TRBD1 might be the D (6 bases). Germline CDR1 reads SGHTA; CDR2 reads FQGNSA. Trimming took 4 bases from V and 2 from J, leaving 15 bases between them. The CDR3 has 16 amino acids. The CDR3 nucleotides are TGTGCCAGCAGCTCCCAGGGGCAGGGAGGCAATCAGCCCCAGCATTTT. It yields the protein CASSSQGQGGNQPQHF.

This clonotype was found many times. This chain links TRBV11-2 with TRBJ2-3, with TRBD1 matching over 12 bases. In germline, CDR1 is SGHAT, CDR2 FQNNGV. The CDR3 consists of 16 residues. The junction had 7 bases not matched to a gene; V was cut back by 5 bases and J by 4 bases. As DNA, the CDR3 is TGTGCCAGCAGCCGCTGGGACAGGGGGCCGTCAGATACGCAGTATTTT. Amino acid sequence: CASSRWDRGPSDTQYF.

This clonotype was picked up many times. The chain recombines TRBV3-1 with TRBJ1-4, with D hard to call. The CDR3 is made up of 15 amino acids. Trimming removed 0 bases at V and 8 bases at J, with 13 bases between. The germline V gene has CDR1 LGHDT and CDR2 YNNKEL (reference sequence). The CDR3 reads CASSQDRRFGEKLFF. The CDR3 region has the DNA TGTGCCAGCAGCCAAGATCGCCGGTTCGGGGAAAAACTGTTTTTT. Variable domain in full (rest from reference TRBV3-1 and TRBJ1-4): DTAVSQTPKYLVTQMGNDKSIKCEQNLGHDTMYWYKQDSKKFLKIMFSYNNKELIINETVPNRFSPKSPDKAHLNLHINSLELGDSAVYFCASSQDRRFGEKLFFGSGTQLSVL.

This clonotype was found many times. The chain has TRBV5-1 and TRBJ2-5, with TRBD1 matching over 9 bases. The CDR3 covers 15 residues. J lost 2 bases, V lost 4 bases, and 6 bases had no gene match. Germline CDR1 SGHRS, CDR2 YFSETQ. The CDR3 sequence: CASSPMDRGQETQYF. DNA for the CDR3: TGCGCCAGCAGCCCCATGGACAGGGGACAAGAGACCCAGTACTTC. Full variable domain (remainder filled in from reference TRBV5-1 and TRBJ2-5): KAGVTQTPRYLIKTRGQQVTLSCSPISGHRSVSWYQQTPGQGLQFLFEYFSETQRNKGNFPGRFSGRQFSNSRSEMNVSTLELGDSALYLCASSPMDRGQETQYFGPGTRLLVL.

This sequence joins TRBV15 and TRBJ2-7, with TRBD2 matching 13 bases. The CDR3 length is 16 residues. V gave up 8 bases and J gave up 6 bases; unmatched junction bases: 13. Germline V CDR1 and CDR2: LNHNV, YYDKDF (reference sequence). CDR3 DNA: TGTGCCACCGGAAAAGGGGGACTAGCGGGACAGGCCGAGCAGTACTTC. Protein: CATGKGGLAGQAEQYF.

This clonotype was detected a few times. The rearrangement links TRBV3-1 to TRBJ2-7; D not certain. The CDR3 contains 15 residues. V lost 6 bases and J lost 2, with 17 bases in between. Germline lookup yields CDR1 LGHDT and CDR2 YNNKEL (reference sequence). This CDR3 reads CASSPPPGSPYEQYF. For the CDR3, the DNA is TGTGCCAGCAGTCCCCCTCCGGGCAGCCCCTACGAGCAGTACTTC.

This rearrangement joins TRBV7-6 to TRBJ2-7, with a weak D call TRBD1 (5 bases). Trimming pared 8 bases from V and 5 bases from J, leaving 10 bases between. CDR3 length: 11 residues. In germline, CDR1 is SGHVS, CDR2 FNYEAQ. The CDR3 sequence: CASGAGNEQYF. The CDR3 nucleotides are TGTGCCAGCGGGGCAGGGAACGAGCAGTACTTC. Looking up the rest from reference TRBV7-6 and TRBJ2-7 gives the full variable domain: GAGVSQSPRYKVTKRGQDVALRCDPISGHVSLYWYRQALGQGPEFLTYFNYEAQQDKSGLPNDRFSAERPEGSISTLTIQRTEQRDSAMYRCASGAGNEQYFGPGTRLTVT.

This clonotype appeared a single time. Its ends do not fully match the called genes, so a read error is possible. This CDR3 reads CAGSPRGAGWSTDTQYF. In nucleotides, the CDR3 is TGTGCCGGCAGCCCGAGAGGGGCAGGGTGGAGCACAGATACGCAGTATTTT. The chain is built from TRBV7-2 and TRBJ2-3; D is possibly TRBD1 or TRBD2 (5 bases each). This CDR3 region has 17 residues. Per germline, CDR1 SGHTA and CDR2 FQGNSA.

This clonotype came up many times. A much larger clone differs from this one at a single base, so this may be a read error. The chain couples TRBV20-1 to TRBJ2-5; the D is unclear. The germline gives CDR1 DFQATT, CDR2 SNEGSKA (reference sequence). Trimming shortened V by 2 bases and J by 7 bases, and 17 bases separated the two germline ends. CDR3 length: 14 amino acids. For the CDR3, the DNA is TGCAGTGCTAGACCCCGGGTAGCTGGTGCGACCCAGTACTTC. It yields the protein CSARPRVAGATQYF.

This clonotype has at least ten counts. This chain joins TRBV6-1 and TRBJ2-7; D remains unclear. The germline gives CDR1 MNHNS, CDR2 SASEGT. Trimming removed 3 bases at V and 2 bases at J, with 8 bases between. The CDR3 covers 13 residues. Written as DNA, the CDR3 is TGTGCCAGCAGTGACAGTTGGACCTACGAGCAGTACTTC. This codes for CASSDSWTYEQYF.

The CDR3 spells CASSLGEGPLTDTQYF. The CDR3 DNA reads as TGTGCCAGCAGCTTAGGTGAGGGGCCCCTCACAGATACGCAGTATTTT. The chain couples TRBV11-3 to TRBJ2-3; D possibly uses TRBD1 or TRBD2 (5 bases each). The V gene's germline CDR1 is SGHNT and CDR2 YENEEA. The CDR3 runs to 16 residues. V was shortened by 1 base and J by 2 bases, with 13 bases between the two germline ends.

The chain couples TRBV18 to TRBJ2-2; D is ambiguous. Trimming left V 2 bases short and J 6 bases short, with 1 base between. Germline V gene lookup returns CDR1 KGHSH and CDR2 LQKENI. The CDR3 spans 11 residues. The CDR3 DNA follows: TGTGCCAGCTCACCATCCGGGGAGCTGTTTTTT. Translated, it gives CASSPSGELFF.

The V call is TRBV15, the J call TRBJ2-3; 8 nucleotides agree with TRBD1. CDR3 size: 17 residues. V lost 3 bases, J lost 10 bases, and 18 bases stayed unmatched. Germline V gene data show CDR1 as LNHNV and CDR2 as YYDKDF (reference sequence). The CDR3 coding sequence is TGTGCCACCAGCAGGCGGACTCCTAGCTTCGGACAGGGAGCGCAGTATTTT. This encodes CATSRRTPSFGQGAQYF.

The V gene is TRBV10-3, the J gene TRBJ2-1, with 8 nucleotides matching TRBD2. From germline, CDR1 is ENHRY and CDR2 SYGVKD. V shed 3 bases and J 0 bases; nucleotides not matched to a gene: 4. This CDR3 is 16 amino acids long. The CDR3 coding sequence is TGTGCCATCAGTGATGGTAGCGGGAACTCCTACAATGAGCAGTTCTTC. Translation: CAISDGSGNSYNEQFF.

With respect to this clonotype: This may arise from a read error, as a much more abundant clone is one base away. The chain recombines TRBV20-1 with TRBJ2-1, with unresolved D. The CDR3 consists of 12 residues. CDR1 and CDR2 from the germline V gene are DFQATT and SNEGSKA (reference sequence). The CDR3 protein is CSATGSTVEPFF. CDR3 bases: TGCAGTGCCACGGGCTCTACGGTTGAGCCGTTCTTC.

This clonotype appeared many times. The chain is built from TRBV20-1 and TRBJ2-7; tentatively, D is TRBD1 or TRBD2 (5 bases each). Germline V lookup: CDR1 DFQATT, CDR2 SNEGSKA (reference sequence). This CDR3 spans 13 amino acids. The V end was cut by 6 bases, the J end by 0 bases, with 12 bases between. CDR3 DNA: TGCAGTGCGGTCAGGGAGACCTCCTACGAGCAGTACTTC. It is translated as CSAVRETSYEQYF.

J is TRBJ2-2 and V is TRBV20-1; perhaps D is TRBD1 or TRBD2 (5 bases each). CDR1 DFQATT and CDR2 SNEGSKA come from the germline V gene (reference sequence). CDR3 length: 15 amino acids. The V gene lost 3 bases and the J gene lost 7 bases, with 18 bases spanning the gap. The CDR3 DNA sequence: TGCAGTGCTAGCCCCGGGGCCCCTCGGGGCGGGGAGCTGTTTTTT. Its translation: CSASPGAPRGGELFF.

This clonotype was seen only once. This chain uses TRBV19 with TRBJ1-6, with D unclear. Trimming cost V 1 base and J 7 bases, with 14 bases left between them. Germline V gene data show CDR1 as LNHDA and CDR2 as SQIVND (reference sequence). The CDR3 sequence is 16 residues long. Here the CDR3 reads CASSIVGIRANSPLHF. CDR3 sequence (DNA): TGTGCCAGTAGTATAGTAGGGATTCGGGCGAATTCACCCCTCCACTTT.

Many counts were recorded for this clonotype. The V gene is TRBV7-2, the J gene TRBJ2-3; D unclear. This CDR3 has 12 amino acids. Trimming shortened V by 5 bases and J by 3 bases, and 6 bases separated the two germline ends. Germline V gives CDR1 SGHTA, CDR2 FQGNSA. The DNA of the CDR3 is TGTGCCAGCAGCCATATGACAGATACGCAGTATTTT. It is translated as CASSHMTDTQYF.

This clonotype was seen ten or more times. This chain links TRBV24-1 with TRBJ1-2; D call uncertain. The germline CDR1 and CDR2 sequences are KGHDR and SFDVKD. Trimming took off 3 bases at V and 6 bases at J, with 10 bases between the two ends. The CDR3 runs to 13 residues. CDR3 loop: CATSDLGRDGYTF. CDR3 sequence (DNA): TGTGCCACCAGTGATCTAGGGAGAGATGGCTACACCTTC.

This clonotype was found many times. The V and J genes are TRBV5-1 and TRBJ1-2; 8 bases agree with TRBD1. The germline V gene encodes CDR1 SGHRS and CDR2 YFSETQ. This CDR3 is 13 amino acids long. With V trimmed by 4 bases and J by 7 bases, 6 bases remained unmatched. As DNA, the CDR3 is TGCGCCAGCAGCCTGACAGGACAGGGTGGCTACACCTTC. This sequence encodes CASSLTGQGGYTF.